This T cell receptor (beta chain) was recovered during a study of control samples from healthy donors and cancer patients. Trimming left V 3 bases short and J 4 bases short, with 12 bases between. This CDR3 has 15 residues. Per the germline V gene, CDR1 is SGHTA and CDR2 is FQGNSA. The assay was immunoSEQ multiplex PCR, and TCRdb's table has in-frame clones only and misses some. Of approximately 150,000 clones listed, more than 90% are singletons. The chain employs TRBV7-2 and TRBJ2-2; D gene uncertain. This receptor was taken from a woman aged 40 to 50 in good health. Sequencing was done on a sample of blood. The CDR3: CASSFGGVGTGELFF. The CDR3 nucleotides are TGTGCCAGCAGCTTCGGTGGTGTGGGCACCGGGGAGCTGTTTTTT. The variable domain in full, with the rest retrieved from reference TRBV7-2 and TRBJ2-2, is GAGVSQSPSNKVTEKGKDVELRCDPISGHTALYWYRQSLGQGLEFLIYFQGNSAPDKSGLPSDRFSAERTGGSVSTLTIQRTQQEDSAVYLCASSFGGVGTGELFFGEGSRLTVL.